What follows is one T cell receptor (beta chain) and its context. The antigen is undetermined. This entry belongs to a study of vaccination and CD4 T cells after COVID-19. Sequenced with the Oncomine TCR Beta short-read assay was DNA taken from cultured CD4+ T cells. Genomic DNA from cultured CD4+ T cells was extracted. TCRdb reprocessed the PCR reads with MiXCR, giving one entry per CDR3 protein. In the table there are several thousand distinct CDR3 sequences, 60% of which are singletons. Treatment meaning: approximately 9-day PBMC culture with coronavirus spike peptide pools or control peptides (ViraFEST assay). The CDR3 length is 13 residues. V was cut by 3 bases and J by 8 bases, with 8 bases left in between.

Specimen: cultured CD4+ T cells from blood, collected after SARS-CoV-2 vaccination. The chain recombines TRBV12-3 or TRBV12-4 with TRBJ1-6; D is unclear. The clonotype originates from a human donor with COVID-19. CDR3 DNA: TGTGCCAGCAGTTTTTTGATGGATTCACCCCTCCACTTT. This encodes CASSFLMDSPLHF.